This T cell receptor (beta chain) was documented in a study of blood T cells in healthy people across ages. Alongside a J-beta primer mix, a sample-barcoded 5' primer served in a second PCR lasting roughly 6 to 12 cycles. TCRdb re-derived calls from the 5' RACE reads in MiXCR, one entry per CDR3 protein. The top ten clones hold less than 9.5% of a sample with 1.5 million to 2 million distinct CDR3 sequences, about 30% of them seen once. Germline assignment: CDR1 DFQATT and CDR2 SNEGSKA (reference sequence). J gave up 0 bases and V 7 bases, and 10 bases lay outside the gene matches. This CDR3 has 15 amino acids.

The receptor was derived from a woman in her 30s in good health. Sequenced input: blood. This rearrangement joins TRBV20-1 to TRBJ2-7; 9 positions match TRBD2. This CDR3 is CSVHISGGSSYEQYF. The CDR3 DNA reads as TGCAGTGTCCATATAAGCGGGGGGAGCTCCTACGAGCAGTACTTC.